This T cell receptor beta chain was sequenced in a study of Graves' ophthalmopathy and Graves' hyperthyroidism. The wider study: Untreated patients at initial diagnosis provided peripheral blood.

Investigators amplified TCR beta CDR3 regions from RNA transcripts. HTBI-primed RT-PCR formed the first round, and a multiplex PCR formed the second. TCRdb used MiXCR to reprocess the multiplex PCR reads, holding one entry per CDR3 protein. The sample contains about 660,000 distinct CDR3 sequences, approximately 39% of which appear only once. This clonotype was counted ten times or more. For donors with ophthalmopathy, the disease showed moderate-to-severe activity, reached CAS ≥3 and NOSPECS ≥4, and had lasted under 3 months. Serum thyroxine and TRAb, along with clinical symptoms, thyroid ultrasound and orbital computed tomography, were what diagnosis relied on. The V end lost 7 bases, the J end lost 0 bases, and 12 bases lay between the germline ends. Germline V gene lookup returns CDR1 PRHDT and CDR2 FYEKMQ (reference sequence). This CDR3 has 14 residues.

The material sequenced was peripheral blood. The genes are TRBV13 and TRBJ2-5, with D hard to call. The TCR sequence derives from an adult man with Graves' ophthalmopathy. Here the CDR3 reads CASMPNLDQETQYF. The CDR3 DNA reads TGTGCCAGCATGCCGAACTTGGACCAAGAGACCCAGTACTTC.